This T cell receptor (beta chain) was sequenced for a study of blood T cell repertoires in COVID-19. Germline CDR1 is LGHDT and CDR2 is YNNKEL (reference sequence). The CDR3 consists of 18 residues. V was pared by 2 bases and J by 0 bases, with 9 bases of the junction left unmatched. Libraries were prepared by immunoSEQ multiplex PCR; TCRdb keeps only in-frame clonotypes and omits some of them. The profile shows 210,000 or so clones, about nine tenths of them singletons. The origin of this receptor is a man between 40 and 49 years old with acute or convalescent COVID-19. The sequenced material came from peripheral blood. J is TRBJ2-5 and V is TRBV3-1 (or the pseudogene TRBV3-2), with TRBD2 matching over 10 bases. For the CDR3, the DNA is TGTGCCAGCAGCCAAAAGAGGGGAACTAGCGGGGACCAAGAGACCCAGTACTTC. This sequence encodes CASSQKRGTSGDQETQYF.